The present T cell receptor (beta chain) was sequenced within a study of neurological immune-mediated disorders. The study's findings and limits: One related-CDR3 cluster, found by phylogenetic grouping, held repertoires of 18 of 34 multiple sclerosis patients and is a possible signature.

The table lists this clonotype with many counts. Its specificity is unknown. With 10-nucleotide random UMIs, 5'RACE was used to make the cDNA. From 15-18 subjects, every sequencing run obtained over 170 million TCR-beta sequences. One entry per CDR3 protein results from TCRdb running MiXCR on the 5' RACE reads. The sample contains about 74,000 distinct CDR3 sequences, less than 5.5% of which appear only once. Germline V gene sequence: CDR1 SGHKS, CDR2 YYEKEE (reference sequence). V gave up 4 bases and J gave up 0 bases, with 14 bases separating them. This CDR3 region has 15 residues. The sample consisted of PBMCs. This sequence was found in a man aged 18 to 30 with multiple sclerosis. The V and J genes are TRBV5-5 and TRBJ2-7, with D possibly being TRBD2 (6 bases). CDR3 nucleotide sequence: TGTGCCAGCAGCCGGCCGGGGGTGAGCTCCTACGAGCAGTACTTC. It is translated as CASSRPGVSSYEQYF.